Given below is one T cell receptor beta chain in context. This record belongs to a study of blood T cell repertoires in COVID-19. Study details: Acute-phase and convalescent COVID-19 samples originated in the United States, Italy and Spain. From T cells, B-cell-depleted T cells, or PBMCs came the material, which was cDNA or gDNA.

The CDR3 length is 19 residues. V trimming: 2 bases; J trimming: 0 bases; junction bases outside the gene matches: 13. Per germline, CDR1 MNHNS and CDR2 SASEGT. Original data processing: Researchers report that nucleated cell counts were estimated from reference gene primer amplification. Assay: immunoSEQ multiplex PCR; the TCRdb copy retains only in-frame clones and omits some. The V and J calls and clone size come from that table; D and trimming were worked out from the DNA. The data hold about 89,000 clones, with approximately 88% observed a single time. What was sequenced was peripheral blood. This rearrangement joins TRBV6-1 to TRBJ1-5; TRBD1 matches 7 bases. The receptor was isolated from a man in his sixties with acute or convalescent COVID-19. The CDR3 spells CASSEWPGGRVDSNQPQHF. CDR3 nucleotide sequence: TGTGCCAGCAGTGAATGGCCAGGGGGTAGGGTCGATAGCAATCAGCCCCAGCATTTT.